The subject of this entry is one T cell receptor beta chain. Its recognized antigen is unknown. No qualities accompany the bases; no much larger clone lies one base away. The data are from a study of shared clonotypes between healthy human individuals (dated by TCRdb to about 2020). As for the study more broadly: The cohort included a few men and two women between 18 and 49 years of age. Libraries were prepared and TCR repertoires were sequenced by different laboratories using diverse techniques, in order to increase sequencing depth and limit assay-specific biases. Blood TCR repertoires of roughly five healthy adults were deeply sequenced to estimate repertoire size and the extent of clonotype sharing between individuals. Between about 0.8 and 9 billion PBMCs per donor were obtained by leukapheresis.

Using the deep immunoSEQ assay, multiplex PCR amplified TCR CDR3 regions from genomic DNA. For each cell subset, the extracted genomic DNA was distributed evenly across all wells of several immunoSEQ 96-well plates, and each plate served as one replicate. For unsorted PBMC, about 300 ng of genomic DNA, equivalent to roughly 30,000 T cell genomes, went into each replicate PCR. Unsorted PBMC genomic DNA was sequenced across ten immunoSEQ deep assay plates. Purified libraries were quantified with a Qubit 3.0 fluorometer, sized on a Bioanalyzer 2100, and re-quantified with the KAPA Library Quantification kit. Every immunoSEQ 96-well plate was sequenced on a dedicated single-read 150-cycle Illumina NextSeq 550 flow cell. In the paper's pipeline: Because the immunoSEQ output held only junctional sequences and lacked quality scores, the filtering could not match the filtering applied to full-length reads. To assign V/J genes and CDR3, sequences were annotated using PyIR, a Python wrapper for IgBLAST v1.9, with IMGT germline references. Any read was removed if the V/J assignment was weak (E-value above 1e-6), the CDR3 was missing, or the read contained stop codons, out-of-frame junctions, or ambiguous translated residues. V3J clonotypes were defined as sequences sharing an identical inferred V gene, J gene, and CDR3 amino acid sequence. To compute the percentage overlap between repertoires, the number of shared unique clonotypes was divided by the size of the smaller repertoire. Repertoire richness was assessed with RTK rarefaction, the Chao1 estimator, and Recon v2.1 estimates of unobserved clonotypes. In its TCRdb copy, this immuneACCESS table keeps in-frame sequences only and misses some clones. Where compared with another copy, unresolved V genes explain less than half of these, and the others have no known cause. For V, J and clone size, that table is used; D and trimming come from the DNA. The sample profile shows 450,000 to 500,000 clones; 79% of them were found once. The top ten constitute about 12% of the sample.

Study-level results and caveats: Pairwise subsampling indicated that sequencing depth was expected to affect the degree of clonotype sharing among donors. Only blood was sampled, and tissue TCR repertoires likely differ from those in blood. The genetic and exposure-history diversity represented was limited by the small number of donors.

The donors were healthy, HIV-negative adults with no recently reported acute infections or vaccinations. Every donor was a Caucasian adult living in Nashville, Tennessee, USA. For unsorted samples, 90 million or so PBMCs were counted and genomic DNA was extracted with the QIAamp DNA Blood Mini kit. Blood was obtained by leukapheresis, after which PBMCs were separated by Ficoll-Histopaque density gradient centrifugation and cryopreserved in liquid nitrogen vapor phase. The source is a woman aged 40 to 50 in good health. Some clones in this sample may be carry-over from other donors' samples. Sequencing was carried out using PBMCs.

The CDR3 is CASGSGQGETDTQYF. The nucleotides are TGTGCTAGTGGTTCGGGACAGGGGGAAACAGATACGCAGTATTTT. Recombination connected TRBV12-5 to TRBJ2-3, with 11 junctional bases fitting TRBD1. V loses 4 bases at its end and J loses 3 bases; junction bases beyond the gene matches: 3. Taken from the germline V gene, the CDR1 and CDR2 loops are LGHNT and FRNRAP. The cysteine opens and the phenylalanine closes a CDR3 of 15 amino acids. The kept DNA is CDR3 alone, 45 bases in frame from the first base.